The rows below give T cell receptor beta chains drawn from one sample of a study of long-term antiretroviral therapy in people with HIV. TCRdb's copy holds only in-frame clones and misses some; the assay was immunoSEQ multiplex PCR. The sample has some 35,000 clones; 90% to 95% are singletons. The specimen comprised unsorted PBMCs, sampled approximately 5 years after starting antiretroviral therapy. The receptors shown here come from a woman aged 45 to 65 with HIV. The CDR3 runs from the conserved cysteine through the conserved F or W. Each record gives: clone size, J gene, D gene, V gene, CDR3 DNA, CDR3 protein. D genes are given only for firm matches. Clone size is stated in some rows and not others, as once, few, many or a class when expanded.

NA	TRBJ2-1	TRBD1	TRBV27	TGTGCCAGCAGTTCGGACAGGGGGCAGGATGAGCAGTTCTTC	CASSSDRGQDEQFF
NA	TRBJ1-3	NA	TRBV30	TGTGCCTGGAGTAAGGGTTACGGAAACACCATATATTTT	CAWSKGYGNTIYF
NA	TRBJ1-2	NA	TRBV6-5	TGTGCCAGCAGTGCCTCGGGGGCATATGGCTACACCTTC	CASSASGAYGYTF
once	TRBJ2-3	NA	TRBV5-4	TGTGCCAGCAGCTTAAAGGGGACAAGGTCGGATACGCAGTATTTT	CASSLKGTRSDTQYF
NA	TRBJ2-1	NA	TRBV14	TGTGCCAGCAGCCAAGATCATGGGGGTTTCTCCTACAATGAGCAGTTCTTC	CASSQDHGGFSYNEQFF
NA	TRBJ2-7	NA	TRBV27	TGTGCCAGCAGACCTTTAGCGGAGGCCCTTCGAATGGCGTACTTC	CASRPLAEALRMAYF
NA	TRBJ1-3	NA	TRBV10-3	TGTGCCATCGCCGCATACGCCCTCGCCTCTGGAAACACCATATATTTT	CAIAAYALASGNTIYF
NA	TRBJ2-5	NA	TRBV7-2	TGTGCCAGCAGCTTGGGCGAAGAGACCCAGTACTTC	CASSLGEETQYF
NA	TRBJ1-1	NA	TRBV10-3	TGTGCCATCAGTGAGCGGGGGGGCCTAGGCACTGAAGCTTTCTTT	CAISERGGLGTEAFF
NA	TRBJ2-5	NA	TRBV7-2	TGTGCCAGCAGCCCCGGGACCTTGTCGGGGACCCAGTACTTC	CASSPGTLSGTQYF
NA	TRBJ1-5	TRBD1	TRBV7-2	TGTGCCAGCAGCTTAACGACAGGGCCCCAACAGCCCCAGCATTTT	CASSLTTGPQQPQHF
NA	TRBJ1-2	NA	TRBV27	TGTGCCAGTGGTTCCCCCGAGGGGTTTTATGGCTACACCTTC	CASGSPEGFYGYTF
NA	TRBJ1-2	NA	TRBV19	TGTGCCAGTAGTATGAACAGTCGTAATGGCTACACCTTC	CASSMNSRNGYTF
NA	TRBJ2-7	NA	TRBV5-8	TGTGCCAGCAGCAGTTCTGAGGGCGAGCAGTACTTC	CASSSSEGEQYF
NA	TRBJ2-2	NA	TRBV5-6	TGTGCCAGCAGCTTCAGGGGCGTGAACACCGGGGAGCTGTTTTTT	CASSFRGVNTGELFF
NA	TRBJ1-2	NA	TRBV30	TGTGCCTGGAGTTGGGGGACCTATGGCTACACCTTC	CAWSWGTYGYTF
NA	TRBJ2-5	NA	TRBV6-1	TGTGCCAGCAGTGAAGGACAGGTGGTGTCGGAGACCCAGTACTTC	CASSEGQVVSETQYF